Listed below are T cell receptor beta chains from one sample, sequenced in a study of T cells in Graves' hyperthyroidism and ophthalmopathy. TCRdb analysed the multiplex PCR reads with MiXCR anew, one entry per CDR3 protein. Of about 360,000 distinct CDR3 sequences in the sample, 13% were seen once. The sample consisted of blood. The receptors were gathered from a woman between 18 and 29 years old with Graves' hyperthyroidism. The CDR3 runs from the conserved cysteine through the conserved F or W. Fields, in order: J gene, D gene, V gene, clone size, CDR3 protein, CDR3 DNA. The D gene is left open where the match is weak. Where a row states a size, it is once, few, many or the class of an expanded clone; other rows omit it.

TRBJ1-1 - TRBV28 many CASSTGGATEAFF TGTGCCAGCAGTACCGGAGGGGCCACTGAAGCTTTCTTT
TRBJ1-6 - TRBV6-2/TRBV6-3 many CASSYSTEKSPLHF TGTGCCAGCAGTTACTCGACGGAGAAATCACCCCTCCACTTT
TRBJ1-2 - TRBV20-1 many CSARPDVGIGGYTF TGCAGTGCTAGGCCCGATGTTGGGATTGGGGGCTACACCTTC
TRBJ2-7 - TRBV20-1 - CSANYGGLKYEQYF TGCAGTGCTAACTATGGGGGTCTGAAGTACGAGCAGTACTTC
TRBJ1-1 - TRBV18 many CASSQTRDTEAFF TGTGCCAGCTCACAGACAAGGGACACTGAAGCTTTCTTT
TRBJ2-5 TRBD1 TRBV19 - CASSGTGIVETQYF TGTGCCAGTAGTGGGACAGGGATCGTAGAGACCCAGTACTTC
TRBJ1-1 - TRBV19 - CASKVGTAGIVTEAFF TGTGCCAGTAAGGTAGGAACAGCAGGTATTGTCACTGAAGCTTTCTTT
TRBJ1-1 - TRBV9 many CASSVEPGRVAFF TGTGCCAGCAGCGTAGAGCCTGGAAGGGTAGCTTTCTTT
TRBJ2-7 TRBD2 TRBV28 many CASRSSGYEQYF TGTGCCAGCAGATCTAGCGGTTACGAGCAGTACTTC
TRBJ2-7 - TRBV12-3/TRBV12-4 - CASSIQGSYEQYF TGTGCCAGCAGTATACAGGGATCCTACGAGCAGTACTTC